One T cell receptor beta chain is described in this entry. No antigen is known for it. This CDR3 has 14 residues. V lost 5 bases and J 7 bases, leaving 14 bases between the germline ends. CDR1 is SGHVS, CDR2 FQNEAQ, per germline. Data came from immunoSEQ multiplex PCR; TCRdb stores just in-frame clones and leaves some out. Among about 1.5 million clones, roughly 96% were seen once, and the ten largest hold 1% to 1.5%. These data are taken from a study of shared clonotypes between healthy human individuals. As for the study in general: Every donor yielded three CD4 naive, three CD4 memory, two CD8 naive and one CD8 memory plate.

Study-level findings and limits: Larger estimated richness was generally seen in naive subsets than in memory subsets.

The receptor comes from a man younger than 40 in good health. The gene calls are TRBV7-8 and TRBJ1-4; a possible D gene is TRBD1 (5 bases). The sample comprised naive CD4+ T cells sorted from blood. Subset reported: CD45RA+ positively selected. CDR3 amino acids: CASSLGGAGEKLFF. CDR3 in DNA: TGTGCCAGCAGCCTGGGAGGGGCGGGTGAAAAACTGTTTTTT.